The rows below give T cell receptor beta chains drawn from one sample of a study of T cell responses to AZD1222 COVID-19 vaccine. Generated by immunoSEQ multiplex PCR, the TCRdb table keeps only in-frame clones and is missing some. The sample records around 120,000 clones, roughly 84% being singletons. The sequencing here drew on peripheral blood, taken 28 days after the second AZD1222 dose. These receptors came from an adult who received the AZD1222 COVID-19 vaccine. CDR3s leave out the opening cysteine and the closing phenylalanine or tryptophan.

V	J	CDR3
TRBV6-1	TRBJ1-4	ASSEGGQGAIGATNEKLF
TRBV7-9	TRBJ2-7	ASSLSIARDSSYEQY
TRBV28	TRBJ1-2	ASSGQGGGYT
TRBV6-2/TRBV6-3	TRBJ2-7	ASSYGPNYEQY
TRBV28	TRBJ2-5	ASRSAQGRGGQETQY
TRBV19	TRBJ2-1	ASSISAGSRIEQF
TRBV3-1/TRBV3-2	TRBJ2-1	ASSHTSGRAHNEQF
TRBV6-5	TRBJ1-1	ASSSRADRNTEAF
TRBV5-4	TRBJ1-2	ASRGPGTWGDYGYT
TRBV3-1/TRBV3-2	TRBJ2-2	ASSRTPGRTGELF
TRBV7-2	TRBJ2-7	ASSLDGVSYEQY
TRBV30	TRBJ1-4	AWSLRTARGEKLF
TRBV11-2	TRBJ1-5	ASSPGGDNQPQH
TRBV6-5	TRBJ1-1	ASSYDRSNTEAF
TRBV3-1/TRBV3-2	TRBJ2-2	ASSQKGYTGELF
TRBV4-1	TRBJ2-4	ASSQEVQGQGLAKNIQY
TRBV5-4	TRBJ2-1	ASSPDPGRPFDEQF
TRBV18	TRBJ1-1	ASSPIEGAEAF
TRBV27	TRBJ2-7	ASTYLAGARYEQY
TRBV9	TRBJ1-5	ASSVYGDGNQPQH
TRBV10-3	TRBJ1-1	AISERTGRSTEAF
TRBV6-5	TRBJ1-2	ASSPGPNYGYT
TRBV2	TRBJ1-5	ASSALVGVLQPQH
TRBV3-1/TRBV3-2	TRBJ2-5	ASRRAGGQETQY
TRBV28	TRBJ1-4	ASSQHSAWTNEKLF
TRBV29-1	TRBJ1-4	SAVEDNEKLF
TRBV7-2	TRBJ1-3	ASSLAPDGAGNTIY
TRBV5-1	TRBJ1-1	ASSLVQGLNTEAF
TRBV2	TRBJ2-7	ASRMGRDCSYEQY
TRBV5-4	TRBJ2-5	ASSPGTSAEVGQY
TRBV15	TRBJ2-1	ATSMAGVGEQF
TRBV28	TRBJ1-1	ASRGGVNTEAF
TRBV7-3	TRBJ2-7	ASSLTGPPDYEQY
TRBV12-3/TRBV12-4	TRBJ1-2	ASSLVRYGYT
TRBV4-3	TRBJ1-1	ASSHLSNRGTEAF
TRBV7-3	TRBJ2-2	ASSLLAGRVGELF
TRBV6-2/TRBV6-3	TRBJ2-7	ASSYSIGLAGGTYEQY
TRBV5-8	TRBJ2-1	ASSIGQSRDRAF
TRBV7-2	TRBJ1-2	ASSPRQGANYGYT
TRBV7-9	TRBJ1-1	ASSAGQGHTEAF
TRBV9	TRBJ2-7	ASSVVGTSYEQY
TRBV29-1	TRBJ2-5	SVGGRIQETQY
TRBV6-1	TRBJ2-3	ASSEILAGGTDTQY
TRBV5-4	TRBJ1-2	ASSWTGGYGYT
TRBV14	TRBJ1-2	ASSRDRGTGYT
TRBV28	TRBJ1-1	ASTEGTNTEAF